This T cell receptor beta chain was documented in a study of breast tumors, draining lymph nodes, adjacent tissues. This clonotype was observed many times. Its antigen is unidentified. In germline, CDR1 is KGHSH, CDR2 LQKENI. The CDR3 is 15 amino acids. The ends were cut back, 6 bases at V and 3 bases at J, with 14 bases in the middle. Study-wide points: Data only fit, rather than demonstrated, lymph node origin of most tumor T cells. Tumor and nontumor repertoires were significantly more similar in luminal-like than in basal-like breast cancer. Tumor repertoires ranked between lymph nodes and nontumor tissue in diversity, with V and J gene preferences.

MiXCR, applied by TCRdb to the multiplex PCR reads, yields one record per CDR3 protein. The sample records 150,000 to 200,000 distinct CDR3 sequences, approximately 30% being singletons. Axillary draining lymph nodes of breast cancer patients supplied the node samples. The sequencing input was axillary lymph node tissue. This rearrangement joins TRBV18 to TRBJ2-2, with D perhaps matching TRBD1 or TRBD2 (6 bases each). This clonotype was sampled from a female donor with breast cancer. Some clones in this sample may be carry-over from other donors' samples. The CDR3 region has the DNA TGTGCCAGCTCCGGACAGCGGGCGGACACCGGGGAGCTGTTTTTT. As protein: CASSGQRADTGELFF. Based on the CDR3 plus reference TRBV18 and TRBJ2-2, the full variable domain is NAGVMQNPRHLVRRRGQEARLRCSPMKGHSHVYWYRQLPEEGLKFMVYLQKENIIDESGMPKERFSAEFPKEGPSILRIQQVVRGDSAAYFCASSGQRADTGELFFGEGSRLTVL.